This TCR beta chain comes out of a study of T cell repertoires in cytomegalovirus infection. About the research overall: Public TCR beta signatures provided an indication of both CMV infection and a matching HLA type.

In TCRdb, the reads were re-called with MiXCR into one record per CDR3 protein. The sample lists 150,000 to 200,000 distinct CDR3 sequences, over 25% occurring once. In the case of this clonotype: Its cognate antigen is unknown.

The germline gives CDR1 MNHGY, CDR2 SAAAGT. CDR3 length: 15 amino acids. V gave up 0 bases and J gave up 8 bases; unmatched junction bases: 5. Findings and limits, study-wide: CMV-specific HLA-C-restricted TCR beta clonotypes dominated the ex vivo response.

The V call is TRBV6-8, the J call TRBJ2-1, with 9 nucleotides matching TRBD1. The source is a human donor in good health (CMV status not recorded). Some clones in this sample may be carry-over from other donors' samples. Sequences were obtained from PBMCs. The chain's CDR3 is CASSYSWDRADEQFF. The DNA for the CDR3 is TGTGCCAGCAGTTACTCCTGGGACAGGGCTGATGAGCAGTTCTTC.